This TCR beta chain was documented in a study of Graves' ophthalmopathy and Graves' hyperthyroidism. Study-wide results and caveats: Most thyroid clonotypes with frequency above 0.001 were detected in blood too. The model reached just under 71% sensitivity and roughly 76% specificity for predicting ophthalmopathy progression.

As concerns this clonotype: Its antigen is as yet unknown. One junction end disagrees with the germline gene, perhaps due to a read error.

Active ophthalmopathy (CAS at least 3, NOSPECS at least 4), lasting under 3 months. PBMCs originated in around 11 ml of fresh peripheral blood. Amplifying from RNA transcripts, the study obtained TCR beta CDR3 regions. HTBI primers served in a first-round RT-PCR, which a second-round multiplex PCR followed. MiXCR was run by TCRdb on the multiplex PCR reads, yielding one entry per CDR3 protein. This sample has almost 750,000 distinct CDR3 sequences, with 40% found just once. This CDR3 spans 11 amino acids. Germline lookup yields CDR1 SGHAT and CDR2 FQDESV (reference sequence). Sequencing input: peripheral blood. This sequence joins TRBV11-1 and TRBJ1-2, with a weak D call TRBD1 (5 bases). The sequence was collected from an adult man with Graves' ophthalmopathy. In DNA form, the CDR3 reads TGTGCCCGTCAGGGAGCCTATGACTACACCTTC. Its protein product is CARQGAYDYTF.